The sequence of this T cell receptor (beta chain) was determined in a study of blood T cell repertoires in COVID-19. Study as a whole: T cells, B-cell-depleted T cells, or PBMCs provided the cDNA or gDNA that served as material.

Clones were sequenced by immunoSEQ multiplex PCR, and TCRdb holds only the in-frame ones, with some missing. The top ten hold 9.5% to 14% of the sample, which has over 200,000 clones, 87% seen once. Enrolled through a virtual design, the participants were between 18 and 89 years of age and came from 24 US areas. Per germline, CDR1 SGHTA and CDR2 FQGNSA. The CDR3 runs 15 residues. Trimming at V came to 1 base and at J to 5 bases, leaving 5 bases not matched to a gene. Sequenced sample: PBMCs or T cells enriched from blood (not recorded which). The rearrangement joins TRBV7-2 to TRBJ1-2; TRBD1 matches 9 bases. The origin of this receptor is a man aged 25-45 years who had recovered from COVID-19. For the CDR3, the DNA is TGTGCCAGCAGCTTAGGAATGGGACAGGGTTATGGCTACACCTTC. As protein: CASSLGMGQGYGYTF.